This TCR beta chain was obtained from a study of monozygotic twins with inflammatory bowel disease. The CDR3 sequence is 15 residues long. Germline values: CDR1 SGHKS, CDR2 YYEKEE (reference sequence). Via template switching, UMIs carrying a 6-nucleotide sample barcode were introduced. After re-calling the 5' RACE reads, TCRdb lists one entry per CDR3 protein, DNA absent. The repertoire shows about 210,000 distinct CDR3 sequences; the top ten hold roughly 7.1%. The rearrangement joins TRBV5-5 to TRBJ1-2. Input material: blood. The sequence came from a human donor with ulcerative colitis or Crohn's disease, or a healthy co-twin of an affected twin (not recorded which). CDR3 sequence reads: CASSLFKDGFYGYTF. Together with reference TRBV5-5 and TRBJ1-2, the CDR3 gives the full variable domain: DAGVTQSPTHLIKTRGQQVTLRCSPISGHKSVSWYQQVLGQGPQFIFQYYEKEERGRGNFPDRFSARQFPNYSSELNVNALLLGDSALYLCASSLFKDGFYGYTFGSGTRLTVV.